This paragraph reports one TCR beta chain. The germline V gene encodes CDR1 SGHNT and CDR2 YYREEE (reference sequence). The CDR3 spans 16 residues. J was trimmed by 6 bases and V by 0 bases; bases with no gene match: 7. The sample's time point: peripheral blood 6 weeks after treatment start. Sampling of each patient yielded between 1 and 8 specimens, collected pretreatment and on-treatment. This record comes from a study of PD-L1 blockade in urothelial cancer. Study as a whole: Twenty-five of 29 patients were men who had bladder-origin urothelial cancer.

Libraries were prepared by immunoSEQ multiplex PCR; TCRdb keeps only in-frame clonotypes and omits some of them. The repertoire holds over 40,000 clones, with 70% to 90% as singletons. The receptor's source is a man in his 70s with urothelial cancer. The starting material was PBMCs, obtained around atezolizumab (anti-PD-L1) treatment. The chain is built from TRBV5-4 and TRBJ2-2, with 8 bases matching TRBD2. DNA for the CDR3: TGTGCCAGCAGCTTGGCCAGCGGGAGTGTTGCCGGGGAGCTGTTTTTT. Its translation: CASSLASGSVAGELFF.